These 22 T cell receptor beta chains were all obtained from the same sample, sequenced in a study of identical twins. MiXCR, run by TCRdb on the 5' RACE reads, gives a single entry per CDR3 protein. The table has 500,000 to 650,000 distinct CDR3 sequences, approximately 20% seen once. The same sample was also used in a study of yellow fever vaccine responses in identical twins.

Sequencing input: CD4+ T cells sorted from blood. These receptor sequences come from a young woman in good health.

This rearrangement joins TRBV12-3 or TRBV12-4 to TRBJ2-7; D remains ambiguous. V gave up 2 bases and J gave up 2 bases, with 13 bases separating them. This CDR3 spans 15 amino acids. The CDR3 is CASSLMFPGPYEQYF. The CDR3 nucleotides read TGTGCCAGCAGTTTAATGTTCCCAGGACCCTACGAGCAGTACTTC.

The rearrangement uses TRBV19 and TRBJ2-7, with TRBD2 matching 8 bases. Losses at the gene ends were 3 bases for V and 6 bases for J; bases not matched to a gene: 4. The CDR3 is made up of 13 amino acids. Germline V gene lookup returns CDR1 LNHDA and CDR2 SQIVND (reference sequence). DNA of the CDR3: TGTGCCAGTAGTATCGGCGGGAGGCGCGAGCAGTACTTC. Translated, it gives CASSIGGRREQYF. The full variable domain, rest sourced from reference TRBV19 and TRBJ2-7, is DGGITQSPKYLFRKEGQNVTLSCEQNLNHDAMYWYRQDPGQGLRLIYYSQIVNDFQKGDIAEGYSVSREKKESFPLTVTSAQKNPTAFYLCASSIGGRREQYFGPGTRLTVT.

In its sample, this clonotype was seen a few times. The chain employs TRBV2 and TRBJ1-1; 7 positions agree with TRBD1. This CDR3 is 13 amino acids long. V was pared by 7 bases and J by 7 bases, with 9 bases of the junction left unmatched. CDR1 SNHLY and CDR2 FYNNEI come from the germline V gene. In nucleotides, the CDR3 is TGTGCCAGCATGACTTCTGGGGACAGTGAAGCTTTCTTT. Protein sequence: CASMTSGDSEAFF.

This clonotype was found a few times. V usage is TRBV12-3 or TRBV12-4 and J usage is TRBJ2-5, with D hard to call. The CDR3 runs to 14 residues. Trimming took off 7 bases at V and 1 base at J, with 13 bases between the two ends. For the CDR3, the DNA is TGTGCCAGCAAGAACACCTTCCTCCAAGAGACCCAGTACTTC. It is translated as CASKNTFLQETQYF.

The rearrangement joins TRBV20-1 to TRBJ2-1, with 11 nucleotides matching TRBD1. J gave up 6 bases and V 3 bases, and 4 bases lay outside the gene matches. CDR1 is DFQATT, CDR2 SNEGSKA, per germline (reference sequence). CDR3 length equals 14 residues. CDR3 loop: CSASGDRGINEQFF. For the CDR3, the DNA is TGCAGTGCTAGTGGGGACAGGGGGATCAATGAGCAGTTCTTC.

The J gene is TRBJ2-1, the V gene TRBV5-1; 13 nucleotides align to TRBD2. V was clipped by 5 bases and J by 10 bases; unmatched bases: 3. CDR1 and CDR2 (germline): SGHRS, YFSETQ. The CDR3 runs to 13 residues. The DNA for the CDR3 is TGCGCCAGCAGACTAGCGGGAGGGCGAGAGCAGTTCTTC. Translated, it gives CASRLAGGREQFF.

At least ten counts were recorded for this clonotype. The chain is built from TRBV27 and TRBJ1-1; the match to TRBD1 covers 8 bases. CDR3 length equals 19 residues. CDR1 is MNHEY, CDR2 SMNVEV, per germline (reference sequence). V lost 10 bases and J lost 1; bases outside the gene matches: 23. The CDR3 DNA is TGTGCCACCAGAGGCCCCCAGAACAGGGGGGGACATGCGAACACTGAAGCTTTCTTT. It codes for CATRGPQNRGGHANTEAFF.

The rearrangement uses TRBV12-3 or TRBV12-4 and TRBJ1-1; 10 bases agree with TRBD1. The length of the CDR3 is 15 residues. V was clipped by 6 bases and J by 4 bases; unmatched bases: 8. The CDR3 region has the DNA TGTGCCAGCAGCACAGATGGGACAGGGGCCACTGAAGCTTTCTTT. Protein: CASSTDGTGATEAFF.

This clonotype was picked up many times. The V call is TRBV20-1, the J call TRBJ2-7; D uncertain. In germline, CDR1 is DFQATT, CDR2 SNEGSKA (reference sequence). The CDR3 totals 11 residues. Trimming cost V 4 bases and J 3 bases, with 7 bases left between them. The CDR3 region is CSAIQGYEQYF. The DNA for the CDR3 is TGCAGTGCTATACAAGGCTACGAGCAGTACTTC.

This clonotype has a handful of counts. V and J are TRBV7-2 and TRBJ1-3; D gene unclear. Germline V gene lookup returns CDR1 SGHTA and CDR2 FQGNSA. The CDR3 is 12 residues long. V lost 8 bases and J lost 3, with 8 bases in between. In DNA form, the CDR3 reads TGTGCCAGCGAAGGGAATGGAAACACCATATATTTT. It encodes CASEGNGNTIYF.

This clonotype was counted only a few times. The rearrangement joins TRBV6-5 to TRBJ2-3; TRBD2 agrees at 9 bases. V gave up 2 bases and J gave up 1 base; unmatched junction bases: 7. The length of the CDR3 is 17 residues. Germline V lookup: CDR1 MNHEY, CDR2 SVGAGI. CDR3 amino acids: CASSYGVAGAGTDTQYF. The CDR3 coding sequence is TGTGCCAGCAGTTACGGGGTAGCGGGGGCGGGCACAGATACGCAGTATTTT.

This clonotype was detected once. The rearrangement joins TRBV20-1 to TRBJ1-5, with 9 bases lining up with TRBD1. CDR3 length equals 17 residues. The germline V gene encodes CDR1 DFQATT and CDR2 SNEGSKA (reference sequence). Unmatched junction bases numbered 11, after V lost 3 bases and J lost 2 bases. The CDR3 here is CSASLGVGTGRNQPQHF. As DNA, the CDR3 is TGCAGTGCTAGCCTCGGCGTCGGGACAGGGCGCAATCAGCCCCAGCATTTT.

The rearrangement uses TRBV5-1 and TRBJ2-1; the match to TRBD1 covers 8 bases. CDR1 SGHRS and CDR2 YFSETQ come from the germline V gene. CDR3 length: 15 amino acids. V lost 4 bases and J lost 2; bases outside the gene matches: 5. The CDR3 region is CASSGTGRTYNEQFF. The CDR3 bases are TGCGCCAGCAGCGGGACAGGACGAACCTACAATGAGCAGTTCTTC. The full variable domain, its missing parts supplied by reference TRBV5-1 and TRBJ2-1, is KAGVTQTPRYLIKTRGQQVTLSCSPISGHRSVSWYQQTPGQGLQFLFEYFSETQRNKGNFPGRFSGRQFSNSRSEMNVSTLELGDSALYLCASSGTGRTYNEQFFGPGTRLTVL.

This clonotype came up a few times. J is TRBJ1-2 and V is TRBV3-1; 8 bases agree with TRBD1. This CDR3 spans 15 amino acids. V lost 2 bases, J lost 4 bases, and 6 bases stayed unmatched. Germline V gene sequence: CDR1 LGHDT, CDR2 YNNKEL (reference sequence). The CDR3 nucleotides read TGTGCCAGCAGCCAAAGGACAGGGTCTAGCTATGGCTACACCTTC. Amino acid sequence: CASSQRTGSSYGYTF.

This clonotype was seen only a few times. The chain links TRBV20-1 to TRBJ2-3; 7 bases are a match to TRBD2. Germline CDR1 DFQATT, CDR2 SNEGSKA (reference sequence). The trim removed 6 bases at V and 1 base at J, leaving 10 bases unmatched. CDR3 length: 15 residues. The CDR3 coding sequence is TGCAGTGCACTCTCTGAGGGACTACGCACAGATACGCAGTATTTT. Residues: CSALSEGLRTDTQYF.

This clonotype came up many times. This chain joins TRBV4-2 and TRBJ2-7, with 8 bases identical to TRBD1. With 0 bases clipped from V and 0 bases from J, the junction kept 7 bases outside the gene matches. The CDR3 consists of 17 residues. Germline CDR1 reads LGHNA; CDR2 reads YNFKEQ. Here the CDR3 reads CASSQDLPGQGSYEQYF. The DNA for the CDR3 is TGTGCCAGCAGCCAAGATCTTCCCGGACAGGGCTCCTACGAGCAGTACTTC.

The gene calls are TRBV3-1 and TRBJ2-7; maybe TRBD1 (5 bases). The CDR3 is made up of 15 amino acids. Germline assignment: CDR1 LGHDT and CDR2 YNNKEL (reference sequence). Trimming left V 2 bases short and J 4 bases short, with 15 bases between. The CDR3 bases are TGTGCCAGCAGCCAACGATTGGGGCTCTCTTACGAGCAGTACTTC. As protein: CASSQRLGLSYEQYF.

This clonotype was detected ten times or more. This chain connects TRBV18 to TRBJ2-7; 7 positions match TRBD2. The CDR3 runs to 15 residues. Trimming removed 1 base from V and 0 bases from J; junction bases left unmatched: 3. The germline V gene encodes CDR1 KGHSH and CDR2 LQKENI. CDR3 region: CASSPRERDSYEQYF. The CDR3 DNA is TGTGCCAGCTCACCACGGGAGCGGGACTCCTACGAGCAGTACTTC.

The chain recombines TRBV3-1 with TRBJ2-1, with 8 positions matching TRBD1. After removal of 5 bases from V and 6 bases from J, the junction contained 9 bases not matched to a gene. The V gene's germline CDR1 is LGHDT and CDR2 YNNKEL (reference sequence). The CDR3 length is 15 residues. CDR3 sequence: CASSAGGAYSNEQFF. In DNA, the CDR3 is TGTGCCAGCAGCGCAGGGGGCGCTTATTCCAATGAGCAGTTCTTC.

This clonotype appeared a few times. The chain employs TRBV27 and TRBJ2-5, with TRBD2 identical over 10 bases. Trimming took 6 bases from V and 1 from J; bases not matched to a gene: 8. Germline assignment: CDR1 MNHEY and CDR2 SMNVEV (reference sequence). CDR3 size: 16 residues. The CDR3 nucleotides are TGTGCCAGCAGCCTGATAGCGGGAGGCCCCCAAGAGACCCAGTACTTC. It codes for CASSLIAGGPQETQYF.

The table lists this clonotype with a few counts. The chain joins TRBV5-1 to TRBJ2-3, with D uncertain. Trimming left V 0 bases short and J 2 bases short, with 7 bases between. This CDR3 has 14 amino acids. The germline V gene has CDR1 SGHRS and CDR2 YFSETQ. The CDR3 loop is CASSLEAHTDTQYF. The CDR3 DNA is TGCGCCAGCAGCTTGGAAGCGCACACAGATACGCAGTATTTT. The full variable domain, rest sourced from reference TRBV5-1 and TRBJ2-3, is KAGVTQTPRYLIKTRGQQVTLSCSPISGHRSVSWYQQTPGQGLQFLFEYFSETQRNKGNFPGRFSGRQFSNSRSEMNVSTLELGDSALYLCASSLEAHTDTQYFGPGTRLTVL.

The chain employs TRBV7-6 and TRBJ2-7, with D perhaps matching TRBD2 (6 bases). From germline, CDR1 is SGHVS and CDR2 FNYEAQ. With 1 base removed from V and 0 bases from J, the gap between germline ends came to 19 bases. The CDR3 loop spans 18 amino acids. Here the CDR3 reads CASSLGSSGPGSSYEQYF. The CDR3 DNA sequence: TGTGCCAGCAGCTTAGGTTCCTCCGGGCCCGGGAGCTCCTACGAGCAGTACTTC.